The present T cell receptor (beta chain) was sequenced within a study of cytomegalovirus exposure and HLA in healthy donors. In the study overall: The study placed 80% to 85% of its 398 genotyped donors in the Caucasian-associated ancestry cluster. Regarding the study as a whole: Reported performance of the classifier showed diagnosis of cytomegalovirus status with high specificity and sensitivity. Another analysis was done later, and it associated roughly 15,000 TCR beta sequences with HLA alleles at 0.05 false discovery rate.

This clone was seen just once. Antigen specificity is unknown. Both 60 Vbeta primers and 13 Jbeta primers went into the PCR. Sequencing used immunoSEQ multiplex PCR; TCRdb keeps in-frame clones, though not all of them. Of some 200,000 clones in the sample, around 80% are singletons; the top ten hold around 1.7%. The source is a man aged 45-60 years in good health and CMV-seronegative. Material: PBMCs.

The CDR3 region has the DNA TGTGCCAGCAGCGGGGCTAACTATGGCTACACCTTC. Translation: CASSGANYGYTF. This sequence joins TRBV28 and TRBJ1-2, with D unclear. The V gene lost 6 bases and the J gene lost 0 bases, with 5 bases spanning the gap. CDR1 and CDR2 from the germline V gene are MDHEN and SYDVKM. There are 12 residues in the CDR3.